The clone carrying this T cell receptor beta chain was seen many times. What it recognizes is unknown. Thyroid surgery had not been preceded by any treatment in any patient. This sample stems from a study of metastatic and nonmetastatic thyroid tumors. For the study at large: A comparison of repertoires was made across blood and tumor or nodule tissue from malignant and benign thyroid patients. Study-level findings and limits: Relative to benign nodules, malignant thyroid tumors were reportedly characterized by significantly elevated TCR beta diversity in blood and tumor.

As handled by the study authors: Clinicopathological groups supplied CDR3 differences that were used to build a distant-metastasis classifier for papillary thyroid cancer. With MiXCR, TCRdb reprocessed the PCR reads. These V and J calls rely on TCRdb rather than the paper's analysis. The data show about 30,000 clones, under 25% seen once. The clonotype was recovered from a female donor with papillary thyroid cancer or a benign thyroid nodule (not recorded which). Some clones in this sample may be carry-over from other donors' samples. Sequenced sample: blood.

The CDR3 here is CASSYSRDNEKLFF. The CDR3 nucleotides read TGTGCCAGCAGTTACTCACGAGATAATGAAAAACTGTTTTTT. This rearrangement joins TRBV6-5 to TRBJ1-4, with D uncertain. The germline CDR1 and CDR2 sequences are MNHEY and SVGAGI. There are 14 residues in the CDR3. V was pared by 0 bases and J by 4 bases, with 6 bases between.